Shown below are 3 T cell receptor beta chains from a single sample sequenced in a study of Ad26.COV2.S vaccination and SARS-CoV-2 variants (dated by TCRdb to the early 2020s). Libraries were prepared through the immunoSEQ multiplex PCR assay. The table was pulled from immuneACCESS by TCRdb, which kept in-frame rearrangements only. Such tables lose some clones; where checked, under half of the loss comes from unresolved V genes, and the rest has no known cause. The sample table lists hundreds of thousands of clones, around 92% of them with a count of one. About 1.5% of the sample is held by the ten biggest clonotypes. The treatment or condition label here, explained by the study, means: approximately 18 received Ad26.COV2.S at low or high dose, single or two shots; several received placebo; per-sample allocation not given. For vaccine and placebo recipients, repertoires were sequenced using samples collected on day 63 after the first injection.

The sequenced sample was peripheral blood, obtained in a trial of Ad26.COV2.S vaccine versus placebo. All receptors derive from a person between 18 and 59 years old who received the Ad26.COV2.S COVID-19 vaccine or a placebo.

As to this clone: Other DNA sequences in the sample encode the same CDR3. The chain uses TRBV19 and TRBJ1-1; D gene unclear. The CDR3 contains 13 residues. Trimming removed 1 base from V and 5 bases from J, with 8 bases in between. Germline CDR1 LNHDA, CDR2 SQIVND (reference sequence). The DNA for the CDR3 is TGTGCCAGTAGTATAGCAAGGAGAACTGAAGCTTTCTTT. It specifies CASSIARRTEAFF.

The chain combines TRBV12-3 or TRBV12-4 with TRBJ2-5, with D perhaps being TRBD1 or TRBD2 (5 bases each). Trimming removed 3 bases from V and 5 bases from J, with 10 bases in between. This CDR3 has 13 amino acids. CDR3 sequence: CASSLRGVETQYF. As DNA, the CDR3 is TGTGCCAGCAGTTTGCGAGGGGTTGAGACCCAGTACTTC.

In its sample, this clone was seen once. The chain joins TRBV29-1 to TRBJ1-1; D is ambiguous. Germline CDR1 and CDR2: SQVTM and ANQGSEA. Trimming cost V 4 bases and J 0 bases, with 9 bases left between them. The CDR3 spans 13 residues. CDR3 sequence reads: CSVGQVLNTEAFF. The CDR3 DNA reads TGCAGCGTTGGGCAGGTCTTGAACACTGAAGCTTTCTTT.